One sample yielded the 9 T cell receptor beta chains listed below, sequenced in a study of T cell responses to AZD1222 COVID-19 vaccine. Sequencing used immunoSEQ multiplex PCR; TCRdb keeps in-frame clones, though not all of them. The sample lists approximately 150,000 clones, roughly 89% occurring once. The sample in question was peripheral blood, obtained on day 0 of AZD1222 vaccination. These receptor sequences come from an adult in good health.

The gene calls are TRBV5-1 and TRBJ1-3; 8 bases line up with TRBD1. The CDR3 has 16 residues. Germline V lookup: CDR1 SGHRS, CDR2 YFSETQ. V gave up 4 bases and J gave up 4 bases; unmatched junction bases: 10. The CDR3 bases are TGCGCCAGCAGCAGCCAGGGACAGGTAGAAGGAAACACCATATATTTT. Its protein product is CASSSQGQVEGNTIYF.

The CDR3 region is CASRLGGLTNTEAFF. The CDR3 region has the DNA TGTGCCAGCAGGCTAGGGGGATTGACGAACACTGAAGCTTTCTTT. The J gene is TRBJ1-1, the V gene TRBV6-5, with a possible D match to TRBD1 (6 bases). The CDR3 spans 15 residues. Trimming took off 6 bases at V and 1 base at J, with 15 bases between the two ends. The germline V gene has CDR1 MNHEY and CDR2 SVGAGI.

This sequence joins TRBV12-5 and TRBJ1-6; D might be TRBD1 (5 bases). Trimming shortened V by 5 bases and J by 10 bases, and 12 bases separated the two germline ends. There are 13 residues in the CDR3. Per the germline V gene, CDR1 is LGHNT and CDR2 is FRNRAP. The CDR3 spells CASGQGTGSPLHF. The DNA for the CDR3 is TGTGCTAGTGGTCAAGGGACCGGCTCACCCCTCCACTTT.

The V and J genes are TRBV30 and TRBJ2-5; D tentatively fits TRBD1 or TRBD2 (7 bases each). The V end was cut by 1 base, the J end by 7 bases, with 16 bases between. The CDR3 spans 14 residues. CDR1 is GTSNPN and CDR2 is SVGIG in the germline V gene (reference sequence). The chain's CDR3 is CAWSGGGGRGTQYF. Here the CDR3 DNA reads TGTGCCTGGAGTGGGGGAGGGGGCAGAGGGACCCAGTACTTC. Together with reference TRBV30 and TRBJ2-5, the CDR3 gives the full variable domain: SQTIHQWPATLVQPVGSPLSLECTVEGTSNPNLYWYRQAAGRGLQLLFYSVGIGQISSEVPQNLSASRPQDRQFILSSKKLLLSDSGFYLCAWSGGGGRGTQYFGPGTRLLVL.

The V call is TRBV12-3 or TRBV12-4, the J call TRBJ2-1, with 7 positions matching TRBD1. The CDR3 is 13 amino acids. J was trimmed by 6 bases and V by 1 base; bases with no gene match: 0. DNA of the CDR3: TGTGCCAGCAGTTTAGACAGGGGCAATGAGCAGTTCTTC. Its translation: CASSLDRGNEQFF.

J is TRBJ1-2 and V is TRBV5-1; TRBD1 might be the D (5 bases). The CDR3 contains 15 residues. Trimming removed 4 bases from V and 2 bases from J, with 15 bases in between. CDR1 and CDR2 (germline): SGHRS, YFSETQ. This CDR3 is CASSTGPGSNYGYTF. The CDR3, as DNA: TGCGCCAGCAGCACAGGACCGGGAAGCAACTATGGCTACACCTTC. The whole variable domain, filled in from reference TRBV5-1 and TRBJ1-2, reads KAGVTQTPRYLIKTRGQQVTLSCSPISGHRSVSWYQQTPGQGLQFLFEYFSETQRNKGNFPGRFSGRQFSNSRSEMNVSTLELGDSALYLCASSTGPGSNYGYTFGSGTRLTVV.

This rearrangement joins TRBV3-1 (or the pseudogene TRBV3-2) to TRBJ2-4; TRBD2 might be the D (7 bases). The CDR3 extends over 12 amino acids. The germline CDR1 and CDR2 sequences are LGHDT and YNNKEL (reference sequence). The V end lost 10 bases, the J end lost 8 bases, and 15 bases lay between the germline ends. The CDR3 here is CATWGGGYIQYF. The CDR3 DNA sequence: TGTGCCACCTGGGGGGGCGGATACATTCAGTACTTC.

V usage is TRBV2 and J usage is TRBJ2-7; 9 positions agree with TRBD1. The CDR3 contains 17 residues. V lost 0 bases to trimming and J lost 3 bases; unmatched junction nucleotides: 9. Per germline, CDR1 SNHLY and CDR2 FYNNEI. The CDR3, as DNA: TGTGCCAGCAGTGAAGCGGGGGGACAGGGAAAATACTACGAGCAGTACTTC. Translated, it gives CASSEAGGQGKYYEQYF.

This chain joins TRBV25-1 and TRBJ1-2; D call uncertain. With 5 bases removed from V and 4 bases from J, the gap between germline ends came to 11 bases. The CDR3 is 13 residues long. The germline V gene has CDR1 MGHDK and CDR2 SYGVNS. The CDR3 DNA reads TGTGCCAGCAGTCCGTCCCGTCTCTATGGCTACACCTTC. Its translation: CASSPSRLYGYTF.